This TCR beta chain was retrieved from a study of cytomegalovirus exposure and HLA in healthy donors. Overall study findings and caveats: It emerged from a later analysis that several of the most significant clusters appeared to be linked to common viral pathogens.

The length of the CDR3 is 14 residues. Trimming took off 5 bases at V and 5 bases at J, with 12 bases between the two ends. Germline loops: CDR1 MNHEY, CDR2 SVGAGI. As for this clone: Its antigen is unknown.

The PCR ran on 60 Vbeta and 13 Jbeta primers. The assay was immunoSEQ multiplex PCR, and TCRdb's table has in-frame clones only and misses some. The repertoire holds approximately 89,000 clones, with 60% to 80% as singletons. The J gene is TRBJ1-4, the V gene TRBV6-5; D gene ambiguous. Sample: PBMCs. This clonotype was sampled from a man aged 30 to 45 in good health and CMV-seronegative. The CDR3 here is CASSRSLGNEKLFF. For the CDR3, the DNA is TGTGCCAGCAGTAGATCCCTAGGAAATGAAAAACTGTTTTTT.